This T cell receptor (beta chain) was sequenced in a study of T cell responses to AZD1222 COVID-19 vaccine. The study, taken as a whole, reports: Seropositive AZD1222 recipients at baseline numbered only 5 or 6.

Comments on this clone: The antigen remains undetermined.

Assay used: immunoSEQ multiplex PCR; TCRdb lists only in-frame clones, some missing. The sample has 70,000 or so clones; 79% are singletons. Specimen: peripheral blood, collected on day 0 of MenACWY control vaccination. This TCR came from an adult in good health.

CDR3 protein: CASSLQGLNTEAFF. The CDR3 DNA sequence: TGTGCCAGCAGCCTACAGGGCCTGAACACTGAAGCTTTCTTT. The chain couples TRBV6-2 or TRBV6-3 to TRBJ1-1; TRBD1 is a possible D gene (6 bases). Trimming stripped 6 bases from V and 0 bases from J, with 11 bases between. The CDR3 runs 14 residues. Germline CDR1 and CDR2: MNHEY and SVGEGT.